These T cell receptor beta chains were read from a single sample in a study of cytomegalovirus exposure and HLA in healthy donors. Produced via immunoSEQ multiplex PCR; TCRdb's table is partial and in-frame only. The data contain approximately 100,000 clones, about four fifths of them singletons. Sequenced material: PBMCs. Receptors originate from a man aged 45-65 years in good health and CMV-seronegative. Each CDR3 is given with its conserved first and last residue. Fields, in order: V gene, CDR3 length, clone size, D gene, J gene, CDR3 protein, CDR3 DNA. D genes are given only for firm matches. Some rows mark clone size as missing; the rest say once, few, many or name a class of expanded clone.

v_call: TRBV5-1
cdr3_length: 13
clone_size: .
d_call: .
j_call: TRBJ2-5
cdr3_aa: CASSLTSQETQYF
cdr3_nt: TGCGCCAGCAGCTTAACGAGCCAAGAGACCCAGTACTTC

v_call: TRBV20-1
cdr3_length: 11
clone_size: few
d_call: .
j_call: TRBJ2-5
cdr3_aa: CSGETKETQYF
cdr3_nt: TGCAGTGGGGAGACAAAAGAGACCCAGTACTTC

v_call: TRBV7-8
cdr3_length: 16
clone_size: .
d_call: .
j_call: TRBJ1-2
cdr3_aa: CASSLYGRGKNYGYTF
cdr3_nt: TGTGCCAGCAGCTTATACGGGAGAGGGAAAAACTATGGCTACACCTTC

v_call: TRBV30
cdr3_length: 13
clone_size: .
d_call: .
j_call: TRBJ2-5
cdr3_aa: CAWNTLLGGEQYF
cdr3_nt: TGTGCCTGGAACACCCTCCTAGGTGGGGAGCAGTACTTC

v_call: TRBV5-4
cdr3_length: 15
clone_size: .
d_call: .
j_call: TRBJ2-3
cdr3_aa: CASSLDQGSTDTQYF
cdr3_nt: TGTGCCAGCAGCTTGGATCAGGGGAGCACAGATACGCAGTATTTT

v_call: TRBV6-1
cdr3_length: 13
clone_size: .
d_call: .
j_call: TRBJ1-2
cdr3_aa: CASRKTPGDGYTF
cdr3_nt: TGTGCCAGCAGGAAGACACCGGGGGATGGCTACACCTTC

v_call: TRBV10-1
cdr3_length: 11
clone_size: once
d_call: .
j_call: TRBJ2-7
cdr3_aa: CASSSTGEQYF
cdr3_nt: TGCGCCAGCAGTTCTACAGGAGAGCAGTACTTC

v_call: TRBV11-2
cdr3_length: 14
clone_size: .
d_call: TRBD2
j_call: TRBJ2-3
cdr3_aa: CASSLGLAGSAWYF
cdr3_nt: TGTGCCAGCAGCTTAGGGCTAGCGGGGTCAGCGTGGTATTTT

v_call: TRBV2
cdr3_length: 15
clone_size: .
d_call: TRBD2
j_call: TRBJ2-2
cdr3_aa: CASSGGLAGTGELFF
cdr3_nt: TGTGCCAGCAGTGGGGGACTAGCGGGGACCGGGGAGCTGTTTTTT

v_call: TRBV5-4
cdr3_length: 14
clone_size: .
d_call: .
j_call: TRBJ2-5
cdr3_aa: CASSLDPFGETQYF
cdr3_nt: TGTGCCAGCAGCTTAGACCCCTTCGGGGAGACCCAGTACTTC

v_call: TRBV2
cdr3_length: 13
clone_size: .
d_call: .
j_call: TRBJ1-5
cdr3_aa: CASSVDRNQPQHF
cdr3_nt: TGTGCCAGCAGTGTGGACAGAAATCAGCCCCAGCATTTT

v_call: TRBV19
cdr3_length: 11
clone_size: .
d_call: .
j_call: TRBJ1-6
cdr3_aa: CASSIFGEIHF
cdr3_nt: TGTGCCAGTAGTATCTTCGGTGAAATCCACTTT

v_call: TRBV5-1
cdr3_length: 16
clone_size: once
d_call: TRBD2
j_call: TRBJ2-5
cdr3_aa: CASSLSSGGALETQYF
cdr3_nt: TGCGCCAGCAGCTTGTCCAGCGGGGGGGCGTTAGAGACCCAGTACTTC

v_call: TRBV19
cdr3_length: 14
clone_size: .
d_call: TRBD2
j_call: TRBJ2-3
cdr3_aa: CASSRGGVADTQYF
cdr3_nt: TGTGCCAGTAGTAGGGGGGGGGTGGCAGATACGCAGTATTTT

v_call: TRBV11-2
cdr3_length: 14
clone_size: few
d_call: .
j_call: TRBJ1-3
cdr3_aa: CASSLAGSGNTIYF
cdr3_nt: TGTGCCAGCAGCTTAGCAGGGTCTGGAAACACCATATATTTT

v_call: TRBV28
cdr3_length: 14
clone_size: .
d_call: TRBD1
j_call: TRBJ1-2
cdr3_aa: CASKTQGAGDGYTF
cdr3_nt: TGTGCCAGCAAAACACAGGGGGCGGGGGATGGCTACACCTTC

v_call: TRBV27
cdr3_length: 13
clone_size: .
d_call: TRBD2
j_call: TRBJ2-7
cdr3_aa: CASRTAGGEEQYF
cdr3_nt: TGTGCCAGCAGAACAGCGGGGGGGGAAGAGCAGTACTTC

v_call: TRBV5-4
cdr3_length: 15
clone_size: .
d_call: .
j_call: TRBJ2-3
cdr3_aa: CASSSGRVGLGTQYF
cdr3_nt: TGTGCCAGCAGCTCCGGCAGGGTAGGGCTTGGTACGCAGTATTTT

v_call: TRBV7-2
cdr3_length: 18
clone_size: .
d_call: TRBD2
j_call: TRBJ2-2
cdr3_aa: CASSPRAAGGLNTGELFF
cdr3_nt: TGTGCCAGCAGCCCACGGGCAGCGGGGGGTCTGAACACCGGGGAGCTGTTTTTT

v_call: TRBV10-2
cdr3_length: 13
clone_size: .
d_call: .
j_call: TRBJ2-2
cdr3_aa: CASSAVNTGELFF
cdr3_nt: TGCGCCAGCAGTGCGGTGAACACCGGGGAGCTGTTTTTT

v_call: TRBV11-2
cdr3_length: 17
clone_size: .
d_call: TRBD2
j_call: TRBJ2-2
cdr3_aa: CASSLDSSGGHTGELFF
cdr3_nt: TGTGCCAGCAGCTTAGATAGTAGCGGGGGTCACACCGGGGAGCTGTTTTTT

v_call: TRBV19
cdr3_length: 12
clone_size: .
d_call: .
j_call: TRBJ1-1
cdr3_aa: CASRRLSTEAFF
cdr3_nt: TGTGCCAGTAGGCGGTTAAGCACTGAAGCTTTCTTT

v_call: TRBV2
cdr3_length: 14
clone_size: .
d_call: TRBD2
j_call: TRBJ2-3
cdr3_aa: CASSIAGGAFSQYF
cdr3_nt: TGTGCCAGCAGTATAGCGGGGGGCGCGTTTTCGCAGTATTTT

v_call: TRBV2
cdr3_length: 14
clone_size: .
d_call: TRBD2
j_call: TRBJ2-2
cdr3_aa: CASGGGAYTGELFF
cdr3_nt: TGTGCCAGCGGGGGAGGGGCCTACACCGGGGAGCTGTTTTTT

v_call: TRBV5-4
cdr3_length: 14
clone_size: once
d_call: .
j_call: TRBJ2-2
cdr3_aa: CASSPARGTGELFF
cdr3_nt: TGTGCCAGCAGCCCGGCTCGGGGCACCGGGGAGCTGTTTTTT

v_call: TRBV7-3
cdr3_length: 15
clone_size: .
d_call: .
j_call: TRBJ2-3
cdr3_aa: CASSLGRGSTDTQYF
cdr3_nt: TGTGCCAGCAGCTTAGGGAGGGGGAGCACAGATACGCAGTATTTT

v_call: TRBV25-1
cdr3_length: 11
clone_size: .
d_call: TRBD1
j_call: TRBJ1-2
cdr3_aa: CASGTGDGYTF
cdr3_nt: TGTGCCAGTGGAACAGGGGACGGCTACACCTTC

v_call: TRBV28
cdr3_length: 15
clone_size: .
d_call: TRBD2
j_call: TRBJ2-7
cdr3_aa: CASSPPGTRLYEQYF
cdr3_nt: TGTGCCAGCAGCCCCCCCGGGACTAGGCTCTACGAGCAGTACTTC

v_call: TRBV5-4
cdr3_length: 15
clone_size: .
d_call: .
j_call: TRBJ1-2
cdr3_aa: CASSGSRWDFDGYTF
cdr3_nt: TGTGCCAGCAGCGGTTCAAGGTGGGACTTCGATGGCTACACCTTC

v_call: TRBV6-6
cdr3_length: 14
clone_size: .
d_call: .
j_call: TRBJ1-6
cdr3_aa: CAGTEGVTGSPLHF
cdr3_nt: TGTGCCGGCACCGAGGGGGTAACAGGGTCACCCCTCCACTTT

v_call: TRBV6-5
cdr3_length: 15
clone_size: .
d_call: TRBD2
j_call: TRBJ2-2
cdr3_aa: CASKRDPSGTGELFF
cdr3_nt: TGTGCCAGCAAGCGGGACCCAAGTGGAACCGGGGAGCTGTTTTTT

v_call: TRBV4-3
cdr3_length: 16
clone_size: once
d_call: TRBD1
j_call: TRBJ2-2
cdr3_aa: CASSQDVGQGAGELFF
cdr3_nt: TGCGCCAGCAGCCAAGATGTAGGACAGGGGGCCGGGGAGCTGTTTTTT

v_call: TRBV5-6
cdr3_length: 16
clone_size: .
d_call: .
j_call: TRBJ1-6
cdr3_aa: CASSLGVASYNSPLHF
cdr3_nt: TGTGCCAGCAGCCTAGGAGTAGCCTCCTATAATTCACCCCTCCACTTT

v_call: TRBV7-9
cdr3_length: 15
clone_size: .
d_call: .
j_call: TRBJ2-2
cdr3_aa: CASSSLLGTTGELFF
cdr3_nt: TGTGCCAGCAGCTCCTTGCTAGGTACCACCGGGGAGCTGTTTTTT

v_call: TRBV27
cdr3_length: 14
clone_size: .
d_call: TRBD1
j_call: TRBJ2-2
cdr3_aa: CASRRGQNTGELFF
cdr3_nt: TGTGCCAGCAGAAGGGGGCAGAACACCGGGGAGCTGTTTTTT

v_call: TRBV7-2
cdr3_length: 14
clone_size: .
d_call: TRBD1
j_call: TRBJ2-5
cdr3_aa: CASSLARDSETQYF
cdr3_nt: TGTGCCAGCAGCTTAGCCCGGGACAGTGAGACCCAGTACTTC

v_call: TRBV5-4
cdr3_length: 14
clone_size: .
d_call: .
j_call: TRBJ2-7
cdr3_aa: CASSLGGPPYEQYF
cdr3_nt: TGTGCCAGCAGCTTAGGAGGGCCCCCCTACGAGCAGTACTTC

v_call: TRBV11-2
cdr3_length: 13
clone_size: .
d_call: .
j_call: TRBJ2-5
cdr3_aa: CASSRGYQETQYF
cdr3_nt: TGTGCCAGCAGCCGGGGGTACCAAGAGACCCAGTACTTC

v_call: TRBV5-1
cdr3_length: 14
clone_size: .
d_call: TRBD1
j_call: TRBJ1-6
cdr3_aa: CASSPGQGISPLHF
cdr3_nt: TGCGCCAGCAGCCCGGGACAGGGGATTTCACCCCTCCACTTT

v_call: TRBV5-6
cdr3_length: 12
clone_size: .
d_call: TRBD2
j_call: TRBJ2-1
cdr3_aa: CASSSSGGGQFF
cdr3_nt: TGTGCCAGCAGCTCCTCCGGGGGGGGGCAGTTCTTC

v_call: TRBV9
cdr3_length: 15
clone_size: few
d_call: .
j_call: TRBJ2-1
cdr3_aa: CASSVAGHISDEQFF
cdr3_nt: TGTGCCAGCAGCGTAGCTGGACACATCAGCGATGAGCAGTTCTTC

v_call: TRBV28
cdr3_length: 16
clone_size: .
d_call: .
j_call: TRBJ1-4
cdr3_aa: CASSSRGTVLNEKLFF
cdr3_nt: TGTGCCAGCAGTTCCCGGGGGACGGTTTTGAATGAAAAACTGTTTTTT

v_call: TRBV5-5
cdr3_length: 16
clone_size: .
d_call: TRBD1
j_call: TRBJ1-3
cdr3_aa: CASSTDPGTGFFPIYF
cdr3_nt: TGTGCCAGCAGCACCGATCCCGGGACAGGGTTCTTCCCCATATATTTT

v_call: TRBV28
cdr3_length: 14
clone_size: few
d_call: TRBD1
j_call: TRBJ1-6
cdr3_aa: CASEGDRAGSPLHF
cdr3_nt: TGTGCCAGCGAAGGGGACAGGGCGGGCTCACCCCTCCACTTT

v_call: TRBV7-2
cdr3_length: 13
clone_size: .
d_call: .
j_call: TRBJ2-3
cdr3_aa: CASSFGATDTQYF
cdr3_nt: TGTGCCAGCAGCTTTGGGGCGACAGATACGCAGTATTTT

v_call: TRBV11-2
cdr3_length: 12
clone_size: .
d_call: .
j_call: TRBJ1-2
cdr3_aa: CASSLGYSGYTF
cdr3_nt: TGTGCCAGCAGCTTAGGGTACAGCGGCTACACCTTC

v_call: TRBV7-2
cdr3_length: 14
clone_size: .
d_call: TRBD1
j_call: TRBJ2-1
cdr3_aa: CASSYRPTGEEQFF
cdr3_nt: TGTGCCAGCAGCTACCGACCGACAGGGGAAGAGCAGTTCTTC

v_call: TRBV18
cdr3_length: 16
clone_size: .
d_call: .
j_call: TRBJ1-1
cdr3_aa: CASSPWAQGMNTEAFF
cdr3_nt: TGTGCCAGCTCACCGTGGGCTCAGGGGATGAACACTGAAGCTTTCTTT

v_call: TRBV5-6
cdr3_length: 13
clone_size: .
d_call: TRBD1
j_call: TRBJ1-2
cdr3_aa: CASSLRTGGGYTF
cdr3_nt: TGTGCCAGCAGCCTTAGGACAGGCGGCGGCTACACCTTC

v_call: TRBV4-2
cdr3_length: 16
clone_size: .
d_call: .
j_call: TRBJ2-3
cdr3_aa: CASSQGPRGVTDTQYF
cdr3_nt: TGTGCCAGCAGCCAAGGGCCCCGTGGTGTGACAGATACGCAGTATTTT

v_call: TRBV19
cdr3_length: 18
clone_size: .
d_call: TRBD1
j_call: TRBJ1-2
cdr3_aa: CASSKGRDRGRVDYGYTF
cdr3_nt: TGTGCCAGTAGTAAGGGCCGGGACAGGGGGCGCGTCGACTATGGCTACACCTTC